These T cell receptor beta chains were read from a single sample in a study of OX40 agonist ivuxolimab in advanced cancers. Only in-frame clones appear in the TCRdb table, and some are missing; sequencing was by immunoSEQ multiplex PCR. The repertoire includes about 79,000 clones, approximately 88% of them detected once, and around 4.3% sits in the top ten. The sample consisted of CD4+ or CD8+ T cells sorted from blood, taken in a trial of the OX40 agonist ivuxolimab. These receptors were collected from an adult with an advanced solid tumor such as melanoma, head and neck, liver or kidney cancer. Both conserved end residues are part of each CDR3. A D gene is named only where the DNA matches it firmly. Part of the rows lack a size; the others show once, few, many or a class for expanded clones.

size: -
D: TRBD1
V: TRBV6-1
J: TRBJ2-5
CDR3: CASTTGTGGAETQYF
DNA: TGTGCCAGCACAACAGGGACAGGGGGCGCAGAGACCCAGTACTTC

size: -
D: TRBD2
V: TRBV18
J: TRBJ2-5
CDR3: CASSAGLRETQYF
DNA: TGTGCCAGCTCAGCGGGACTAAGAGAGACCCAGTACTTC

size: once
D: -
V: TRBV19
J: TRBJ2-7
CDR3: CASRARGYEQYF
DNA: TGTGCCAGTAGAGCCAGGGGCTACGAGCAGTACTTC

size: few
D: -
V: TRBV5-5
J: TRBJ1-1
CDR3: CASSLQGMSTEAFF
DNA: TGTGCCAGCAGCTTGCAGGGGATGAGCACTGAAGCTTTCTTT

size: -
D: TRBD2
V: TRBV6-1
J: TRBJ2-1
CDR3: CASRVAGGADNEQFF
DNA: TGTGCCAGCAGGGTAGCGGGCGGGGCGGACAATGAGCAGTTCTTC

size: -
D: TRBD2
V: TRBV27
J: TRBJ2-2
CDR3: CASKELAGAPGELFF
DNA: TGTGCCAGCAAGGAATTAGCGGGAGCTCCAGGGGAGCTGTTTTTT

size: -
D: TRBD2
V: TRBV6-1
J: TRBJ2-3
CDR3: CASSKGLAWGGEDTQYF
DNA: TGTGCCAGCAGTAAAGGACTAGCCTGGGGGGGTGAAGATACGCAGTATTTT

size: -
D: -
V: TRBV28
J: TRBJ1-2
CDR3: CASTSWGFYGYTF
DNA: TGTGCCAGCACCTCATGGGGGTTCTATGGCTACACCTTC

size: -
D: -
V: TRBV28
J: TRBJ2-5
CDR3: CASSPSGVRETQYF
DNA: TGTGCCAGCAGTCCGTCGGGGGTTCGGGAGACCCAGTACTTC

size: -
D: -
V: TRBV7-9
J: TRBJ1-1
CDR3: CASSLVGLGWTEAFF
DNA: TGTGCCAGCAGCTTAGTCGGGCTGGGGTGGACTGAAGCTTTCTTT

size: -
D: TRBD2
V: TRBV11-1
J: TRBJ2-3
CDR3: CASSSGLAASTDTQYF
DNA: TGTGCCAGCAGCTCTGGACTAGCGGCTAGCACAGATACGCAGTATTTT

size: -
D: -
V: TRBV6-1
J: TRBJ2-1
CDR3: CASSEGGGRYNEQFF
DNA: TGTGCCAGCAGTGAAGGGGGAGGCCGCTACAATGAGCAGTTCTTC

size: once
D: -
V: TRBV27
J: TRBJ1-2
CDR3: CASSLSVRAGSHGYTF
DNA: TGTGCCAGCAGTTTATCCGTCAGGGCCGGCTCGCATGGCTACACCTTC

size: few
D: -
V: TRBV11-1
J: TRBJ2-7
CDR3: CASSFSGGEQYF
DNA: TGTGCCAGCAGCTTCTCCGGGGGCGAGCAGTACTTC

size: -
D: TRBD1
V: TRBV7-9
J: TRBJ2-3
CDR3: CASSLLGRGFTDTQYF
DNA: TGTGCCAGCAGCTTATTGGGCAGGGGGTTTACAGATACGCAGTATTTT

size: -
D: -
V: TRBV18
J: TRBJ2-7
CDR3: CASSPGQFSSYEQYF
DNA: TGTGCCAGCTCACCTGGGCAATTCAGCTCCTACGAGCAGTACTTC

size: -
D: -
V: TRBV7-3
J: TRBJ1-5
CDR3: CASSVRDTDSNQPQHF
DNA: TGTGCCAGCAGCGTCCGGGACACCGATAGCAATCAGCCCCAGCATTTT

size: once
D: TRBD2
V: TRBV5-4
J: TRBJ2-3
CDR3: CASSSASGNTDTQYF
DNA: TGTGCCAGCAGCTCCGCTAGCGGGAACACAGATACGCAGTATTTT

size: -
D: -
V: TRBV6-1
J: TRBJ1-5
CDR3: CASSVSEGNQPQHF
DNA: TGTGCCAGCAGTGTGTCAGAGGGCAATCAGCCCCAGCATTTT

size: -
D: -
V: TRBV18
J: TRBJ2-5
CDR3: CASSPTPSGSETQYF
DNA: TGTGCCAGCTCACCCACCCCTTCAGGCTCGGAGACCCAGTACTTC

size: -
D: -
V: TRBV6-1
J: TRBJ1-2
CDR3: CASRERPLNYGYTF
DNA: TGTGCCAGCAGAGAACGACCGCTGAACTATGGCTACACCTTC

size: once
D: -
V: TRBV5-1
J: TRBJ2-5
CDR3: CASRPGGLQETQYF
DNA: TGCGCCAGCAGACCTGGGGGACTCCAAGAGACCCAGTACTTC

size: -
D: TRBD2
V: TRBV27
J: TRBJ2-1
CDR3: CASKPRTSGSRPSSYNEQFF
DNA: TGTGCCAGTAAACCGAGGACTAGCGGGAGTAGGCCAAGCTCCTACAATGAGCAGTTCTTC

size: once
D: -
V: TRBV29-1
J: TRBJ2-1
CDR3: CSVDTSSYNEQFF
DNA: TGCAGCGTTGATACGAGCTCCTACAATGAGCAGTTCTTC

size: -
D: -
V: TRBV27
J: TRBJ1-5
CDR3: CASGFTNQPQHF
DNA: TGTGCCAGCGGATTTACCAATCAGCCCCAGCATTTT

size: -
D: -
V: TRBV2
J: TRBJ1-4
CDR3: CASSEQGELFF
DNA: TGTGCCAGCAGTGAACAAGGGGAACTGTTTTTT

size: -
D: -
V: TRBV5-1
J: TRBJ2-5
CDR3: CASSLAGVGETQYF
DNA: TGCGCCAGCAGCTTGGCGGGAGTAGGGGAGACCCAGTACTTC

size: -
D: -
V: TRBV10-3
J: TRBJ2-3
CDR3: CAISPYPEEDTQYF
DNA: TGTGCCATCAGTCCCTACCCGGAGGAGGATACGCAGTATTTT

size: few
D: -
V: TRBV6-1
J: TRBJ1-3
CDR3: CASRAQGSSGNTIYF
DNA: TGTGCCAGCAGGGCCCAGGGAAGCTCTGGAAACACCATATATTTT

size: -
D: TRBD1
V: TRBV7-9
J: TRBJ2-3
CDR3: CASSFRQGNTDTQYF
DNA: TGTGCCAGCAGCTTCCGACAGGGGAACACAGATACGCAGTATTTT

size: -
D: TRBD2
V: TRBV5-4
J: TRBJ2-5
CDR3: CASSSMTSGRGETQYF
DNA: TGTGCCAGCAGCTCTATGACTAGCGGGAGGGGAGAGACCCAGTACTTC